This TCR beta chain is from a study of patients and donors after allogeneic stem cell transplantation. The CDR3 sequence is 14 residues long. Germline V gives CDR1 DFQATT, CDR2 SNEGSKA (reference sequence). V was clipped by 5 bases and J by 8 bases; unmatched bases: 14. TCRdb re-called the RT-PCR reads with MiXCR, one entry per CDR3 protein. The sample yields approximately 200,000 distinct CDR3 sequences, around 40% seen once. The chain joins TRBV20-1 to TRBJ1-2; TRBD1 agrees at 7 bases. The TCR was taken from a human donor who was either an allogeneic HSCT recipient or a stem cell or donor lymphocyte infusion donor (not recorded which). It is not recorded whose cells these are; they may come from a transplant donor. The sequencing sample was made of blood, either unsorted or a sorted T cell fraction (not recorded which). The CDR3 spells CSAFRGRGPGGYTF. The CDR3 nucleotides read TGCAGTGCTTTTAGGGGGCGCGGGCCGGGAGGCTACACCTTC.